The clone carrying this T cell receptor beta chain was seen ten or more times. The antigen is unknown. The CDR3 extends 3 residues past the end of the read, so its final part is completed from the germline J gene. The data derive from a study of T cell clonality in common variable immunodeficiency. Study outcomes and limitations: The cause of increased CVID clonality remains unclear without subpopulation sequencing.

V lost 0 bases, J lost 9 bases, and 33 bases lay in between. Per germline, CDR1 DFQATT and CDR2 SNEGSKA (reference sequence). CDR3 length: 20 amino acids. The assay was immunoSEQ multiplex PCR, and TCRdb's table has in-frame clones only and misses some. The sample presents tens of thousands of clones, none singletons. Both groups were predominantly of Caucasian heritage. The material sequenced was peripheral blood mononuclear cells. The receptor comes from a person aged 18 to 75 in good health. The chain is built from TRBV20-1 and TRBJ1-5; perhaps TRBD1 as D (6 bases). The sequenced CDR3 bases are TGCAGTGCTAGAGAGCCCCCGCGAGGGGGGGCGCCCCTTCTGGGATGGCCC. Amino acids: CSAREPPRGGAPLLGWP. Given in full, the CDR3 is CSAREPPRGGAPLLGWPQHF.